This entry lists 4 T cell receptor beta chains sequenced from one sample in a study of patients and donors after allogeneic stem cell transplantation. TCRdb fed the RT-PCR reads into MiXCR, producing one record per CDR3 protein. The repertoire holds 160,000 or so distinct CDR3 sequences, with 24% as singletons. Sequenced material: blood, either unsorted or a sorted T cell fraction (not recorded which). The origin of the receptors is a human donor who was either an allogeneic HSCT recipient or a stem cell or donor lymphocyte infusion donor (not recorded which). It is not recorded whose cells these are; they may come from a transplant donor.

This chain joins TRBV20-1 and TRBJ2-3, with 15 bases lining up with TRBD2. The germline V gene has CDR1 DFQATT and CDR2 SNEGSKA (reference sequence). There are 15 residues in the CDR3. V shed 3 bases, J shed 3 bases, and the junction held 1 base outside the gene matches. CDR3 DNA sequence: TGCAGTGCTAGGGGGACTAGCGGGAGGACAGATACGCAGTATTTT. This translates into CSARGTSGRTDTQYF.

CDR3 residues: CSVDVPTGQFF. Here the CDR3 DNA reads TGCAGCGTTGATGTTCCCACGGGGCAGTTCTTC. This rearrangement joins TRBV29-1 to TRBJ2-1, with D unresolved. Germline-derived CDR1 and CDR2 are SQVTM and ANQGSEA. Trimming took off 3 bases at V and 12 bases at J, with 12 bases between the two ends. This CDR3 spans 11 amino acids.

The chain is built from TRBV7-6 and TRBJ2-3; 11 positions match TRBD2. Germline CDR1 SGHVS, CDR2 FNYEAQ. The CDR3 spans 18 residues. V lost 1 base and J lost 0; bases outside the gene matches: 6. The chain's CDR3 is CASSLGSGGARSTDTQYF. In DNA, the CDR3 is TGTGCCAGCAGCTTAGGTAGCGGGGGGGCCAGGAGCACAGATACGCAGTATTTT.

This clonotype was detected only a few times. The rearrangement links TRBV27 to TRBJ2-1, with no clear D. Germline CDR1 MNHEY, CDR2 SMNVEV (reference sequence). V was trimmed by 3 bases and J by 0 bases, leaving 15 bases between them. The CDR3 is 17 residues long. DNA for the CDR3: TGTGCCAGCAGTTTGTACAGCGCCGGGCCCTCCTACAATGAGCAGTTCTTC. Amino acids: CASSLYSAGPSYNEQFF.